The 6 T cell receptor beta chains below were found in one sample sequenced in a study of read filtering for tumor transcriptome and immune sequencing. The library was built from roughly 400 ng RNA with molecular barcoded adaptors for alpha/delta and beta/gamma chains. Each CDR3 protein is one row after TCRdb ran MiXCR on the reads. This table holds some 30,000 distinct CDR3 sequences, 18% found once. The material sequenced was a population of CD138-negative cells sorted from bone marrow. These receptors were obtained from a donor at least 40 years old with multiple myeloma.

This chain uses TRBV7-9 with TRBJ2-1, with 7 bases identical to TRBD1. V dropped 4 bases and J dropped 10; count of bases not matched to a gene: 1. Looked up from germline, CDR1 is SEHNR and CDR2 is FQNEAQ (reference sequence). The CDR3 is 11 residues long. The CDR3 sequence: CASSWDSEQFF. The CDR3 DNA sequence: TGTGCCAGCAGCTGGGACAGCGAGCAGTTCTTC.

This chain uses TRBV24-1 with TRBJ2-3, with TRBD1 identical over 9 bases. V shed 10 bases and J 5 bases; nucleotides not matched to a gene: 6. Germline loops: CDR1 KGHDR, CDR2 SFDVKD. This CDR3 region has 13 residues. CDR3 coding DNA: TGTGCCACTTACAGGGGGCGGGAAGATACGCAGTATTTT. Translating it yields CATYRGREDTQYF.

At least ten counts were recorded for this clonotype. The chain uses TRBV29-1 and TRBJ2-3; D ambiguous. The CDR3 extends over 13 amino acids. Between the trimmed V and J ends, which lost 3 bases and 5 bases, there was a span of 12 bases. Germline lookup yields CDR1 SQVTM and CDR2 ANQGSEA. CDR3 nucleotide sequence: TGCAGCGTTGACGTGAGCCGAGGAGATACGCAGTATTTT. It is translated as CSVDVSRGDTQYF.

There are many counts of this clonotype. This chain connects TRBV9 to TRBJ1-2, with unresolved D. V was shortened by 0 bases and J by 0 bases, with 9 bases between the two germline ends. Germline V CDR1 and CDR2: SGDLS, YYNGEE. The CDR3 consists of 15 residues. The CDR3 nucleotides read TGTGCCAGCAGCGTAGGCCGGGCAGCTAACTATGGCTACACCTTC. Its protein is CASSVGRAANYGYTF.

This clonotype was observed a handful of times. A read error may be the cause here, since a much bigger clone is one base away. The chain is built from TRBV20-1 and TRBJ2-2; perhaps D is TRBD1 or TRBD2 (5 bases each). This CDR3 spans 12 amino acids. The germline V gene encodes CDR1 DFQATT and CDR2 SNEGSKA (reference sequence). V was shortened by 4 bases and J by 4 bases, with 7 bases between the two germline ends. CDR3: CSAKRGTGELFF. CDR3 DNA: TGCAGTGCTAAGAGGGGCACCGGGGAGCTGTTTTTT.

This clonotype was observed many times. The chain carries TRBV28 and TRBJ2-7; 8 bases agree with TRBD2. The junction had 3 bases not matched to a gene; V was cut back by 5 bases and J by 0 bases. Germline-derived CDR1 and CDR2 are MDHEN and SYDVKM. This CDR3 spans 14 amino acids. The CDR3 DNA reads as TGTGCCAGCAGTCCGGGGGGGAGCTCCTACGAGCAGTACTTC. This encodes CASSPGGSSYEQYF.